The text below deals with one T cell receptor beta chain. The antigen this receptor binds is unknown. Base qualities are not at hand, and no much larger clone is one base apart. The record originates from a study of blood T cell repertoires in COVID-19 (dated by TCRdb to the early 2020s). General notes on the study: Samples from collaborators originated in the United States, Italy and Spain and spanned both the acute and convalescent phases of COVID-19. The prospective study material was composed of cDNA or gDNA derived from T cells, B-cell-depleted T cells, or PBMCs. The dataset comprised deeply sampled blood TCRbeta repertoires from subjects exposed to, actively infected with, or recovered from COVID-19. The repertoires were released in a freely available public database meant as a resource for research on the immune response to SARS-CoV-2. The samples were drawn from the first 160 participants of the ongoing ImmuneRACE study and from roughly 1,300 subjects provided by 6 global collaborators. Nearly every sample came with metadata listing a de-identified subject ID, COVID-19 status, age in years and sex. Where available, HLA class I and class II types were taken from metadata supplied by the sample provider and were not determined by assay-based typing. Results the study describes overall, beyond this receptor: The amount of clinical and demographic metadata varied by source and participant and was provided uncurated.

The CDR3 numbers 12 residues from cysteine through phenylalanine. Only CDR3 DNA remains: 36 bases, in frame from the first base. The germline V gene sets CDR1 to MNHEY and CDR2 to SVGAGI. Participants in the prospective study were enrolled through a virtual design, were aged roughly 18 to 100 years, and lived in 24 United States geographic areas. To assign participants to cohorts, the prospective study relied on clinical history that participants themselves reported in a screening survey and a study questionnaire. In the prospective study, mobile phlebotomists collected whole blood, serum and a nasopharyngeal or oropharyngeal swab from each participant. Participants in the prospective study had the option to provide additional blood draws and questionnaires over an approximately 2-month period. Before DNA extraction, prospective study blood samples were shipped either frozen or at room temperature.

TCRbeta CDR3 regions were amplified from genomic DNA by means of the immunoSEQ Assay, a bias-controlled multiplex PCR. The original methods were these. The number of nucleated cells in each sample was estimated by amplification of reference gene primers within the assay. To quantify the absolute abundance of each unique TCRbeta CDR3 rearrangement, sequence reads were collapsed and filtered. For each sample, productive Simpson clonality was calculated by taking the square root of Simpson's diversity index across productive rearrangements. TCRdb took this table from immuneACCESS and kept in-frame rearrangements with V and J called. Such tables lack part of the clones; where checked against another copy, unresolved V genes explain under half of the gap, and the rest is unexplained. The V and J calls and clone size are taken from that table; D and trimming were inferred from the DNA. For this sample there are some 250,000 clones; more than 75% appear just once. Roughly 3.5% of the sample is held by the ten biggest clonotypes.

This receptor chain uses TRBV6-5 and TRBJ1-2; 7 bases in between match TRBD1. This sequence originates from a woman between 35 and 50 years old with acute COVID-19. The specimen sequenced was PBMCs or T cells enriched from blood (not recorded which). CDR3 loop: CAGQDLSRGYTF. DNA sequence: TGTGCAGGACAGGATCTATCGCGGGGCTACACCTTC.